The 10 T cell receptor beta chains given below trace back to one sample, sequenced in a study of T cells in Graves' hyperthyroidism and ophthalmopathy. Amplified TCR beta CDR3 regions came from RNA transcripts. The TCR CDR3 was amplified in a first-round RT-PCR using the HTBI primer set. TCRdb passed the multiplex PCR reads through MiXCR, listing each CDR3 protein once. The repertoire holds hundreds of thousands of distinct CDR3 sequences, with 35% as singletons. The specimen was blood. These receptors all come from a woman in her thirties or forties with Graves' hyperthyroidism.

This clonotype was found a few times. This CDR3 is CASRENLYGGYEQYF. For the CDR3, the DNA is TGTGCCAGCAGAGAAAATCTCTACGGGGGCTACGAGCAGTACTTC. The genes are TRBV6-5 and TRBJ2-7; TRBD2 might be the D (6 bases). V lost 6 bases and J 3 bases, leaving 18 bases between the germline ends. Per the germline V gene, CDR1 is MNHEY and CDR2 is SVGAGI. The CDR3 is 15 amino acids.

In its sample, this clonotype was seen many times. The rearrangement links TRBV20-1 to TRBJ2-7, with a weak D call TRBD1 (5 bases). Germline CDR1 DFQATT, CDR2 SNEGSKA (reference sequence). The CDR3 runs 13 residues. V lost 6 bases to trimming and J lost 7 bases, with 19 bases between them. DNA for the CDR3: TGCAGTGCCAAGCCAGGACAAAAAGTTGAGCAGTACTTC. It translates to CSAKPGQKVEQYF.

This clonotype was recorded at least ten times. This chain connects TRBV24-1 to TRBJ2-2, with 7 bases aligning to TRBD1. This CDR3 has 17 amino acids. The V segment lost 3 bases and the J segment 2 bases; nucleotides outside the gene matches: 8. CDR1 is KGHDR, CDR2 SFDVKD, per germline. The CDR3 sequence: CATSDPLGQENTGELFF. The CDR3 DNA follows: TGTGCCACCAGTGATCCTCTCGGACAGGAAAACACCGGGGAGCTGTTTTTT.

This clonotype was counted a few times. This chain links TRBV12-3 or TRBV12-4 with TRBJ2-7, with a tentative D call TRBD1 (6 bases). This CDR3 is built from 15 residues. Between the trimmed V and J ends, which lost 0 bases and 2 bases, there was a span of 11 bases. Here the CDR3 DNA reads TGTGCCAGCAGTTTAGCTCCAGGGGAAGCCTACGAGCAGTACTTC. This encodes CASSLAPGEAYEQYF.

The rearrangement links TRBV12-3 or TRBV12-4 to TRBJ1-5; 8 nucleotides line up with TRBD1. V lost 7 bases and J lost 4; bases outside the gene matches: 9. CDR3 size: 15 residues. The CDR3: CASNSDRGWNQPQHF. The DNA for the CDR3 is TGTGCCAGCAACTCCGACAGGGGTTGGAATCAGCCCCAGCATTTT.

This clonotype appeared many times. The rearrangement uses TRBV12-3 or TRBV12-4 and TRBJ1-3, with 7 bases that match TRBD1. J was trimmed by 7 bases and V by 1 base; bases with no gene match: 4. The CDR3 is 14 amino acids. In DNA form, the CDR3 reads TGTGCCAGCAGTTTAGGTCAGGGGGTGAACACCATATATTTT. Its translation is CASSLGQGVNTIYF.

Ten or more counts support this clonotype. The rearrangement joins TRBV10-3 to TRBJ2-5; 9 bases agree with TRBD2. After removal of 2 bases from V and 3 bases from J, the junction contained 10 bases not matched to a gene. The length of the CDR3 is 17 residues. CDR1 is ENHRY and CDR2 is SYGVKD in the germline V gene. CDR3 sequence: CAISEEGGGASKETQYF. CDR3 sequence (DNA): TGTGCCATCAGTGAGGAAGGCGGGGGGGCCAGCAAAGAGACCCAGTACTTC.

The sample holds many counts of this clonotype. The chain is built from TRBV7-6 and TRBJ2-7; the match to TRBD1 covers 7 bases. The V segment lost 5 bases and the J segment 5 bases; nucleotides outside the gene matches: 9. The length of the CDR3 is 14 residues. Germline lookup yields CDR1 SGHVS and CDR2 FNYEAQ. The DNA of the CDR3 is TGTGCCAGCAGCAAAGACAGGGTTCTTCACGAGCAGTACTTC. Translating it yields CASSKDRVLHEQYF.

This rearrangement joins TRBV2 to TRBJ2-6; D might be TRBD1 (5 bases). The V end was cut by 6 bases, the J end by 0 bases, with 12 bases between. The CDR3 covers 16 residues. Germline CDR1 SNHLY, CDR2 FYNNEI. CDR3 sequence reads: CASSLHQGSGANVLTF. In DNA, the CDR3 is TGTGCCAGCAGCCTACACCAGGGCTCTGGGGCCAACGTCCTGACTTTC.

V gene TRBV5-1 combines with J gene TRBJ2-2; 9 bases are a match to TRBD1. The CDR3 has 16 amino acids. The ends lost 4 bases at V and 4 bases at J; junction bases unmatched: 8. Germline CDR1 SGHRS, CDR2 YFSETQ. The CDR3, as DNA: TGCGCCAGCAGCGACTTACAGGGGGCCGGCACCGGGGAGCTGTTTTTT. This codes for CASSDLQGAGTGELFF.